A selection of T cell receptor beta chains follows, all from one sample in a study of blood T cell repertoires in COVID-19. The data were produced by immunoSEQ multiplex PCR, yet TCRdb's version contains in-frame clones alone and is incomplete. This repertoire shows 250,000 to 350,000 clones, around nine tenths found once; its top ten account for 6.8%. Sequenced material: peripheral blood. The source is a woman aged 25 to 39 with COVID-19, enrolled during active disease. Both conserved end residues are part of each CDR3. The order of the fields is D gene, clone size, V gene, J gene, CDR3 protein, CDR3 DNA. D genes are given only for firm matches. A clone size is listed for some rows: how often the clone was seen (once, few, many), or a class if it is expanded.

D: NA
size: NA
V: TRBV6-5
J: TRBJ2-1
CDR3: CASSALLDEQFF
DNA: TGTGCCAGCAGCGCACTACTCGATGAGCAGTTCTTC

D: NA
size: once
V: TRBV5-1
J: TRBJ2-3
CDR3: CASSLTGADTQYF
DNA: TGCGCCAGCAGCTTGACCGGGGCAGATACGCAGTATTTT

D: TRBD1
size: NA
V: TRBV12-3/TRBV12-4
J: TRBJ1-1
CDR3: CASSSGQGSAFF
DNA: TGTGCCAGCAGTTCTGGACAGGGGTCGGCTTTCTTT

D: NA
size: NA
V: TRBV9
J: TRBJ2-7
CDR3: CASSVGVLSYEQYF
DNA: TGTGCCAGCAGCGTAGGTGTCTTATCCTACGAGCAGTACTTC

D: TRBD2
size: NA
V: TRBV18
J: TRBJ2-2
CDR3: CASSPSGRANTGELFF
DNA: TGTGCCAGCTCACCTAGCGGGAGGGCGAACACCGGGGAGCTGTTTTTT

D: NA
size: NA
V: TRBV6-1
J: TRBJ2-7
CDR3: CASSDGSDYEQYF
DNA: TGTGCCAGCAGTGACGGGAGCGACTACGAGCAGTACTTC

D: TRBD2
size: NA
V: TRBV7-8
J: TRBJ2-7
CDR3: CASSPRLAGANYEQYF
DNA: TGTGCCAGCAGCCCAAGACTAGCGGGAGCGAACTACGAGCAGTACTTC

D: TRBD2
size: NA
V: TRBV5-4
J: TRBJ2-5
CDR3: CASSLGGYKRGGRETQYF
DNA: TGTGCCAGCAGCTTGGGAGGCTATAAGCGGGGAGGCCGAGAGACCCAGTACTTC

D: NA
size: NA
V: TRBV11-2
J: TRBJ2-3
CDR3: CASSLVPDTQYF
DNA: TGTGCCAGCAGCTTAGTTCCGGATACGCAGTATTTT

D: NA
size: NA
V: TRBV24-1
J: TRBJ1-6
CDR3: CATRGTGRNSPLHF
DNA: TGTGCCACCAGGGGGACCGGGAGAAATTCACCCCTCCACTTT

D: TRBD1
size: NA
V: TRBV5-6
J: TRBJ2-7
CDR3: CASSFFGTGDLEQYF
DNA: TGTGCCAGCAGCTTTTTCGGGACAGGGGATCTCGAGCAGTACTTC

D: NA
size: NA
V: TRBV28
J: TRBJ2-5
CDR3: CASLQGGEWETQYF
DNA: TGTGCCAGCCTTCAGGGGGGAGAGTGGGAGACCCAGTACTTC

D: NA
size: NA
V: TRBV5-6
J: TRBJ2-6
CDR3: CASSFTGSGANVLTF
DNA: TGTGCCAGCAGCTTTACGGGCTCTGGGGCCAACGTCCTGACTTTC

D: NA
size: NA
V: TRBV29-1
J: TRBJ1-2
CDR3: CSVGGGNYGYTF
DNA: TGCAGCGTGGGGGGGGGAAATTATGGCTACACCTTC

D: TRBD2
size: NA
V: TRBV19
J: TRBJ2-3
CDR3: CASSINTGGYTDTQYF
DNA: TGTGCCAGTAGTATTAACACGGGAGGGTACACAGATACGCAGTATTTT

D: TRBD1
size: NA
V: TRBV28
J: TRBJ1-1
CDR3: CASSSHSTGAKTEAFF
DNA: TGTGCCAGCAGTTCCCACTCAACAGGGGCGAAGACTGAAGCTTTCTTT

D: NA
size: NA
V: TRBV11-2
J: TRBJ2-3
CDR3: CASSPVDTSRDTQYF
DNA: TGTGCCAGCAGTCCCGTGGACACGTCAAGGGATACGCAGTATTTT

D: NA
size: NA
V: TRBV15
J: TRBJ2-6
CDR3: CATGGSRSGANVLTF
DNA: TGTGCCACGGGGGGTAGCAGATCTGGGGCCAACGTCCTGACTTTC

D: NA
size: few
V: TRBV11-2
J: TRBJ2-1
CDR3: CASSLGVGGSYNEQFF
DNA: TGTGCCAGCAGCTTAGGGGTCGGGGGTTCTTACAATGAGCAGTTCTTC

D: TRBD2
size: NA
V: TRBV30
J: TRBJ2-1
CDR3: CAWSKGPQREEFF
DNA: TGTGCCTGGAGTAAAGGCCCCCAGCGGGAGGAGTTCTTC

D: TRBD1
size: NA
V: TRBV4-1
J: TRBJ1-1
CDR3: CASSQETGEYTEAFF
DNA: TGCGCCAGCAGCCAGGAAACAGGGGAGTACACTGAAGCTTTCTTT

D: NA
size: NA
V: TRBV4-1
J: TRBJ1-5
CDR3: CASSRNRDSNQPQHF
DNA: TGCGCCAGCAGCCGAAACAGGGATAGCAATCAGCCCCAGCATTTT

D: NA
size: once
V: TRBV6-2/TRBV6-3
J: TRBJ2-5
CDR3: CASSYPGAPPETQYF
DNA: TGTGCCAGCAGTTACCCCGGAGCTCCCCCAGAGACCCAGTACTTC

D: NA
size: NA
V: TRBV5-8
J: TRBJ2-1
CDR3: CASSLSVSYNEQFF
DNA: TGTGCCAGCAGCTTGTCAGTATCCTACAATGAGCAGTTCTTC

D: TRBD2
size: few
V: TRBV13
J: TRBJ2-2
CDR3: CASRESGLAGTGELFF
DNA: TGTGCCAGCAGAGAATCGGGACTAGCGGGCACCGGGGAGCTGTTTTTT

D: TRBD1
size: NA
V: TRBV7-2
J: TRBJ2-7
CDR3: CASSLARDRASEQYF
DNA: TGTGCCAGCAGCTTAGCACGGGACAGGGCCAGCGAGCAGTACTTC

D: TRBD1
size: once
V: TRBV5-1
J: TRBJ1-1
CDR3: CASSVTGGPNTEAFF
DNA: TGCGCCAGCAGCGTGACAGGGGGACCGAACACTGAAGCTTTCTTT

D: TRBD1
size: NA
V: TRBV5-4
J: TRBJ2-7
CDR3: CASSSDRGSYEQYF
DNA: TGTGCCAGCAGCTCTGACAGGGGTTCCTACGAGCAGTACTTC

D: TRBD1
size: NA
V: TRBV19
J: TRBJ2-6
CDR3: CASSARTGTGANVLTF
DNA: TGTGCCAGTAGTGCCCGGACAGGGACTGGGGCCAACGTCCTGACTTTC

D: TRBD1
size: NA
V: TRBV28
J: TRBJ2-7
CDR3: CASRTWTGGSYEQYF
DNA: TGTGCCAGCAGAACCTGGACAGGGGGTTCCTACGAGCAGTACTTC

D: NA
size: NA
V: TRBV3-1/TRBV3-2
J: TRBJ2-5
CDR3: CASSRRGADETQYF
DNA: TGTGCCAGCAGCCGACGCGGGGCTGACGAGACCCAGTACTTC

D: TRBD1
size: NA
V: TRBV28
J: TRBJ2-1
CDR3: CASSLLSPGQGDNEQFF
DNA: TGTGCCAGCAGTTTATTATCACCGGGACAGGGCGACAATGAGCAGTTCTTC

D: NA
size: NA
V: TRBV19
J: TRBJ2-3
CDR3: CASTQGRRTDTQYF
DNA: TGTGCCAGTACACAGGGTAGGAGGACAGATACGCAGTATTTT

D: TRBD1
size: NA
V: TRBV2
J: TRBJ1-5
CDR3: CASRRGQSNQPQHF
DNA: TGTGCCAGCCGACGGGGACAGAGCAATCAGCCCCAGCATTTT

D: TRBD2
size: NA
V: TRBV10-2
J: TRBJ2-7
CDR3: CASSEGSGSPREQYF
DNA: TGCGCCAGCAGTGAAGGTAGCGGGAGCCCCAGGGAGCAGTACTTC

D: TRBD1
size: few
V: TRBV28
J: TRBJ1-1
CDR3: CASSFWAGGLKSNTEAFF
DNA: TGTGCCAGCAGTTTTTGGGCAGGGGGCCTAAAATCGAACACTGAAGCTTTCTTT

D: TRBD1
size: NA
V: TRBV5-1
J: TRBJ1-1
CDR3: CASSSGGFTEAFF
DNA: TGCGCCAGCAGCTCAGGGGGTTTCACTGAAGCTTTCTTT

D: NA
size: NA
V: TRBV28
J: TRBJ2-7
CDR3: CASSWGDGEQYF
DNA: TGTGCCAGCAGTTGGGGAGATGGCGAGCAGTACTTC

D: NA
size: NA
V: TRBV2
J: TRBJ1-2
CDR3: CASSAAGQTGYTF
DNA: TGTGCCAGCAGTGCGGCGGGGCAGACGGGCTACACCTTC

D: NA
size: NA
V: TRBV3-1/TRBV3-2
J: TRBJ1-5
CDR3: CASSRVPGDNQPQHF
DNA: TGTGCCAGCAGCCGGGTCCCAGGGGACAATCAGCCCCAGCATTTT

D: NA
size: NA
V: TRBV6-2/TRBV6-3
J: TRBJ2-1
CDR3: CASNPTGGLGEQFF
DNA: TGTGCCAGCAACCCAACGGGTGGCCTAGGAGAGCAGTTCTTC

D: TRBD1
size: NA
V: TRBV30
J: TRBJ2-1
CDR3: CAWSMGQGLRVGNEQFF
DNA: TGTGCCTGGAGTATGGGACAGGGTTTGCGCGTCGGTAATGAGCAGTTCTTC

D: TRBD1
size: NA
V: TRBV2
J: TRBJ2-2
CDR3: CASNQWGTGGTGELFF
DNA: TGTGCCAGCAACCAATGGGGGACAGGGGGCACCGGGGAGCTGTTTTTT

D: NA
size: NA
V: TRBV4-2
J: TRBJ1-2
CDR3: CASSQSAGGGYGYTF
DNA: TGTGCCAGCAGCCAATCGGCGGGGGGGGGCTATGGCTACACCTTC

D: NA
size: NA
V: TRBV7-8
J: TRBJ1-4
CDR3: CASSVRGIANEKLFF
DNA: TGTGCCAGCAGCGTAAGAGGGATAGCTAATGAAAAACTGTTTTTT